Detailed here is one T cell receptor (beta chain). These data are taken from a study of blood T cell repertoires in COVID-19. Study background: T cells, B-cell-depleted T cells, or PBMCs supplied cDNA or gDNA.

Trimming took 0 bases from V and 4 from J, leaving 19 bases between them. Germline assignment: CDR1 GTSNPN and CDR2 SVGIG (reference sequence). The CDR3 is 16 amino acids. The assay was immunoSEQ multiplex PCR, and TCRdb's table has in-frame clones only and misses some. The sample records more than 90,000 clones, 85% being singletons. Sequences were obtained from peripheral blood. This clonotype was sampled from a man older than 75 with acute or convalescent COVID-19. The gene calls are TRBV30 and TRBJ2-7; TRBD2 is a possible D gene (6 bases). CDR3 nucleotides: TGTGCCTGGAGTGTTAATAGTCCCGGGAGCGGGTACGAGCAGTACTTC. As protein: CAWSVNSPGSGYEQYF. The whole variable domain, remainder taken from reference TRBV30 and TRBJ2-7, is SQTIHQWPATLVQPVGSPLSLECTVEGTSNPNLYWYRQAAGRGLQLLFYSVGIGQISSEVPQNLSASRPQDRQFILSSKKLLLSDSGFYLCAWSVNSPGSGYEQYFGPGTRLTVT.